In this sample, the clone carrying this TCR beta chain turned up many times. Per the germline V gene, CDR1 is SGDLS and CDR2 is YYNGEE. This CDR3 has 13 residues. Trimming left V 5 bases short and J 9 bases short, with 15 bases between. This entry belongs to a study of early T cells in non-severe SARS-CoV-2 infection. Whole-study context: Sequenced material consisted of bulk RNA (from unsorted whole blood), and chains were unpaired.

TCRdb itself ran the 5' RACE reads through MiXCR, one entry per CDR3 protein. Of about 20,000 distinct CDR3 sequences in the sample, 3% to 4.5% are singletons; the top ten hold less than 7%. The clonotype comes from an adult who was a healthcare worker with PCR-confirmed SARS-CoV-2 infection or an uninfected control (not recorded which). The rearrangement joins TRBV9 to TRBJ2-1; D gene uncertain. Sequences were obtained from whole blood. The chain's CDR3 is CASRYTGAPEQFF. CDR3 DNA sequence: TGTGCCAGCAGGTATACGGGCGCCCCTGAGCAGTTCTTC.